These 32 T cell receptor beta chains share one sample of origin, sequenced in a study of beta chain features in type 1 diabetes. Reverse transcribing all isolated RNA meant expressed TCRB transcripts were sequenced. Repertoires were generated with immunoSEQ multiplex PCR, while TCRdb's copy carries only in-frame clones and drops some. Here the sample spans approximately 40,000 clones, roughly 50% being singletons. The sequencing input was stem cell memory CD4+ T cells from blood. These receptors all stem from a young woman in good health.

This clone was seen once. The chain links TRBV6-1 to TRBJ1-5, with D perhaps matching TRBD1 (6 bases). V lost 5 bases and J lost 4, with 9 bases in between. This CDR3 region has 13 residues. Germline CDR1 MNHNS, CDR2 SASEGT. The CDR3 reads CASSHDRNQPQHF. CDR3 DNA: TGTGCCAGCAGTCACGACAGGAATCAGCCCCAGCATTTT.

This clone has a handful of counts. This chain connects TRBV7-9 to TRBJ2-7; possible D gene TRBD1, 6 bases. The germline V gene encodes CDR1 SEHNR and CDR2 FQNEAQ (reference sequence). The CDR3 length is 13 residues. The germline V and J ends were trimmed by 6 bases and 6 bases, with 15 bases remaining between them. The CDR3 sequence is CASRPQGSREQYF. The CDR3 coding sequence is TGTGCCAGCAGACCACAGGGTTCTCGCGAGCAGTACTTC. Full variable domain (outside the CDR3, taken from reference TRBV7-9 and TRBJ2-7): DTGVSQNPRHKITKRGQNVTFRCDPISEHNRLYWYRQTLGQGPEFLTYFQNEAQLEKSRLLSDRFSAERPKGSFSTLEIQRTEQGDSAMYLCASRPQGSREQYFGPGTRLTVT.

The chain employs TRBV6-6 and TRBJ2-1; 7 positions agree with TRBD2. The CDR3 is made up of 15 amino acids. Unmatched junction bases numbered 10, after V lost 6 bases and J lost 5 bases. The germline CDR1 and CDR2 sequences are MNHNY and SVGAGI (reference sequence). CDR3 residues: CASSWTRKGNNEQFF. The CDR3 bases are TGTGCCAGCAGCTGGACTAGGAAAGGCAACAATGAGCAGTTCTTC.

This clone was detected only once. The CDR3 is CASSPGAGFTDTQYF. The CDR3 nucleotides are TGTGCCAGCTCACCAGGAGCGGGATTCACAGATACGCAGTATTTT. This chain uses TRBV18 with TRBJ2-3; TRBD2 matches 7 bases. CDR3 size: 15 residues. Losses at the gene ends were 2 bases for V and 2 bases for J; bases not matched to a gene: 4. Germline V gene sequence: CDR1 KGHSH, CDR2 LQKENI.

This clone has only a few counts. The genes are TRBV18 and TRBJ2-7, with D unresolved. Germline values: CDR1 KGHSH, CDR2 LQKENI. The CDR3 loop spans 15 amino acids. Trimming shortened V by 0 bases and J by 2 bases, and 11 bases separated the two germline ends. The CDR3 DNA follows: TGTGCCAGCTCACCACCGAGCAGGCCCACCTACGAGCAGTACTTC. This gives the protein CASSPPSRPTYEQYF.

As regards this clone: One end of the junction fails to match germline, which may point to a read error. The chain employs TRBV7-7 and TRBJ2-1; 9 nucleotides align to TRBD2. CDR3 size: 14 residues. Germline CDR1 is SSHAT and CDR2 is FNYEAQ (reference sequence). CDR3 DNA: TGTGCTAGCAGCTTGAGCGGGAGGTACAATGAGCAGTTCTTC. Encoded protein: CASSLSGRYNEQFF.

V and J are TRBV4-2 and TRBJ2-4; 11 nucleotides line up with TRBD2. CDR3 length equals 21 residues. Per germline, CDR1 LGHNA and CDR2 YNFKEQ. Unmatched junction bases numbered 14, after V lost 0 bases and J lost 1 base. In DNA, the CDR3 is TGTGCCAGCAGCCAAGAAGGGTCGGGACTAGCGGCAAGTTTTGCCAAAAACATTCAGTACTTC. It codes for CASSQEGSGLAASFAKNIQYF.

V gene TRBV28 combines with J gene TRBJ1-4, with D tentatively TRBD1 (6 bases). CDR1 is MDHEN, CDR2 SYDVKM, per germline. This CDR3 has 15 amino acids. V was clipped by 8 bases and J by 0 bases, with 13 bases between them. CDR3 loop: CASGGGASTNEKLFF. The CDR3 DNA is TGTGCCAGCGGTGGGGGCGCCTCAACTAATGAAAAACTGTTTTTT.

This clone has a handful of counts. This chain joins TRBV6-5 and TRBJ1-1; TRBD1 is a possible D gene (5 bases). The CDR3 loop spans 14 amino acids. Trimming took off 7 bases at V and 5 bases at J, with 17 bases between the two ends. Germline values: CDR1 MNHEY, CDR2 SVGAGI. CDR3 in DNA: TGTGCCAGCACCTACGACAGCGTGGGGACTGAAGCTTTCTTT. It codes for CASTYDSVGTEAFF.

This clone was detected only a few times. This chain uses TRBV7-2 with TRBJ1-5; perhaps TRBD1 as D (5 bases). The CDR3 loop spans 17 amino acids. Trimming took off 2 bases at V and 3 bases at J, with 17 bases between the two ends. Germline V lookup: CDR1 SGHTA, CDR2 FQGNSA. The CDR3 nucleotides read TGTGCCAGCAGCTTAAGTGTCGGAGGGGTCCTCAATCAGCCCCAGCATTTT. This translates into CASSLSVGGVLNQPQHF.

This clone came up a few times. The V call is TRBV7-9, the J call TRBJ2-3; 10 nucleotides align to TRBD2. Germline V gene data show CDR1 as SEHNR and CDR2 as FQNEAQ (reference sequence). With 3 bases clipped from V and 6 bases from J, the junction kept 6 bases outside the gene matches. This CDR3 is 15 amino acids long. This CDR3 is CASSLASGSSDTQYF. Here the CDR3 DNA reads TGTGCCAGCAGCTTGGCTAGCGGGAGTTCGGATACGCAGTATTTT.

The chain is built from TRBV18 and TRBJ2-3, with 8 positions matching TRBD2. Looked up from germline, CDR1 is KGHSH and CDR2 is LQKENI. The trim removed 5 bases at V and 3 bases at J, leaving 10 bases unmatched. This CDR3 has 16 residues. The CDR3 coding sequence is TGTGCCAGCTCAGCTACAGACGGGAGGGCTACAGATACGCAGTATTTT. This encodes CASSATDGRATDTQYF.

The chain combines TRBV28 with TRBJ2-1, with TRBD2 matching 9 bases. V dropped 10 bases and J dropped 8; count of bases not matched to a gene: 24. Germline CDR1 is MDHEN and CDR2 is SYDVKM. The CDR3 spans 18 residues. The CDR3 DNA follows: TGTGCCACCCAGTTTCCCCCAGCGGGAGGAATACGAGCGGATGAGCAGTTCTTC. Its translation is CATQFPPAGGIRADEQFF.

The V call is TRBV28, the J call TRBJ2-1; possible D gene TRBD2, 6 bases. The CDR3 length is 11 residues. The V end lost 10 bases, the J end lost 7 bases, and 11 bases lay between the germline ends. The germline V gene encodes CDR1 MDHEN and CDR2 SYDVKM. The CDR3 sequence is CATEGLNEQFF. The CDR3 nucleotides are TGTGCCACGGAGGGCCTGAATGAGCAGTTCTTC.

There are a few counts of this clone. The chain is built from TRBV4-3 and TRBJ2-1, with D possibly being TRBD1 (6 bases). V gave up 0 bases and J gave up 9 bases, with 18 bases separating them. CDR3 length equals 16 residues. Germline CDR1 LGHNA, CDR2 YSLEER. CDR3 DNA: TGCGCCAGCAGCCAAGATAACGGGACACCCCGACCTGAGCAGTTCTTC. As protein: CASSQDNGTPRPEQFF.

The chain combines TRBV30 with TRBJ2-1, with 7 bases matching TRBD2. The trim removed 0 bases at V and 8 bases at J, leaving 4 bases unmatched. The CDR3 length is 13 residues. Germline CDR1 reads GTSNPN; CDR2 reads SVGIG (reference sequence). Here the CDR3 reads CAWSVGGSHEQFF. CDR3 DNA sequence: TGTGCCTGGAGTGTGGGAGGGAGCCATGAGCAGTTCTTC.

The table lists this clone with a few counts. This chain uses TRBV7-2 with TRBJ2-1, with D maybe TRBD2 (5 bases). From germline, CDR1 is SGHTA and CDR2 FQGNSA. The CDR3 runs 14 residues. V lost 1 base and J lost 8, with 12 bases in between. The CDR3 loop is CASSLGNSVDEQFF. CDR3 DNA: TGTGCCAGCAGCTTAGGAAATAGCGTCGATGAGCAGTTCTTC.

The chain carries TRBV28 and TRBJ2-1, with 7 bases lining up with TRBD1. V shed 3 bases and J 7 bases; nucleotides not matched to a gene: 3. This CDR3 is built from 13 residues. Germline V gene lookup returns CDR1 MDHEN and CDR2 SYDVKM. CDR3 sequence reads: CASSLTGNNEQFF. As DNA, the CDR3 is TGTGCCAGCAGTTTGACAGGGAATAATGAGCAGTTCTTC.

V is TRBV7-9 and J is TRBJ1-5, with 7 bases aligning to TRBD1. CDR1 and CDR2 from the germline V gene are SEHNR and FQNEAQ (reference sequence). The CDR3 consists of 15 residues. Trimming at V came to 5 bases and at J to 0 bases, leaving 4 bases not matched to a gene. CDR3 residues: CASSGGQFSNQPQHF. DNA for the CDR3: TGTGCCAGCAGCGGGGGACAGTTTAGCAATCAGCCCCAGCATTTT.

The V call is TRBV10-3, the J call TRBJ2-3; TRBD2 agrees at 10 bases. CDR1 ENHRY and CDR2 SYGVKD come from the germline V gene. This CDR3 has 16 residues. V lost 5 bases, J lost 2 bases, and 7 bases stayed unmatched. The CDR3: CAISSGRGGFTDTQYF. The DNA of the CDR3 is TGTGCCATCAGTAGCGGGAGGGGAGGGTTCACAGATACGCAGTATTTT.

The chain carries TRBV7-2 and TRBJ2-7, with 8 bases lining up with TRBD1. The CDR3 runs to 16 residues. Germline loops: CDR1 SGHTA, CDR2 FQGNSA. With V trimmed by 2 bases and J by 5 bases, 11 bases remained unmatched. The CDR3 reads CASSLRVGRGQNEQYF. CDR3 sequence (DNA): TGTGCCAGCAGCTTAAGGGTCGGCAGGGGGCAAAACGAGCAGTACTTC.

The chain recombines TRBV15 with TRBJ2-7; D not certain. Germline values: CDR1 LNHNV, CDR2 YYDKDF (reference sequence). V lost 5 bases, J lost 9 bases, and 23 bases lay in between. The CDR3 runs to 15 residues. The CDR3 nucleotides are TGTGCCACCAGCGGCCACTTCTTAGGAGAGGATGGGCAGTACTTC. Its protein is CATSGHFLGEDGQYF.

There are a few counts of this clone. The J gene is TRBJ1-4, the V gene TRBV5-8; D not certain. Germline loops: CDR1 SGHTS, CDR2 YDEGEE. Trimming took 3 bases from V and 5 from J, leaving 8 bases between them. The CDR3 has 13 residues. CDR3: CASSSYLNEKLFF. The CDR3 DNA sequence: TGTGCCAGCAGCTCGTACCTAAATGAAAAACTGTTTTTT.

This rearrangement joins TRBV7-2 to TRBJ1-5, with D perhaps TRBD1 (6 bases). Germline V gene lookup returns CDR1 SGHTA and CDR2 FQGNSA. V gave up 5 bases and J gave up 0 bases, with 11 bases separating them. This CDR3 is built from 15 residues. CDR3 nucleotide sequence: TGTGCCAGCAGCGTCGGGACAAATAGCAATCAGCCCCAGCATTTT. As protein: CASSVGTNSNQPQHF. The full variable domain, rest sourced from reference TRBV7-2 and TRBJ1-5, is GAGVSQSPSNKVTEKGKDVELRCDPISGHTALYWYRQSLGQGLEFLIYFQGNSAPDKSGLPSDRFSAERTGGSVSTLTIQRTQQEDSAVYLCASSVGTNSNQPQHFGDGTRLSIL.

The chain joins TRBV18 to TRBJ2-1; 10 positions agree with TRBD1. Germline CDR1 and CDR2: KGHSH and LQKENI. The ends lost 3 bases at V and 9 bases at J; junction bases unmatched: 8. CDR3 size: 15 residues. The CDR3 bases are TGTGCCAGCTCACCCCGGGACAGGGGTATTGGTGAGCAGTTCTTC. This encodes CASSPRDRGIGEQFF.

This clone has just a few counts. The rearrangement joins TRBV11-2 to TRBJ2-7; 10 bases are shared with TRBD1. J gave up 1 base and V 3 bases, and 0 bases lay outside the gene matches. The CDR3 is 14 residues long. Germline V lookup: CDR1 SGHAT, CDR2 FQNNGV. CDR3 region: CASSLDRGSYEQYF. The CDR3 DNA is TGTGCCAGCAGCTTGGACAGGGGGTCCTACGAGCAGTACTTC.

The chain uses TRBV7-3 and TRBJ2-2; 7 bases line up with TRBD2. CDR1 is SGHTA, CDR2 FQGTGA, per germline. The trim removed 2 bases at V and 5 bases at J, leaving 2 bases unmatched. This CDR3 region has 14 residues. The CDR3 DNA follows: TGTGCCAGCAGCTTATTGGGAGGGACCGGGGAGCTGTTTTTT. This translates into CASSLLGGTGELFF.

The chain has TRBV5-4 and TRBJ2-7; TRBD1 aligns across 7 bases. The germline V gene encodes CDR1 SGHNT and CDR2 YYREEE (reference sequence). V shed 4 bases and J 6 bases; nucleotides not matched to a gene: 7. The CDR3 contains 13 residues. Here the CDR3 reads CASSTDPGGEQYF. The CDR3 DNA follows: TGTGCCAGCAGCACGGACCCAGGGGGCGAGCAGTACTTC.

In this sample, this clone turned up a few times. Germline and junction disagree at one end, which may indicate a read error. The CDR3, as DNA: TGTGCCAGCAGCCCATCCCATAACAGTGAAGCTTTCTTT. Protein: CASSPSHNSEAFF. V gene TRBV28 combines with J gene TRBJ1-1, with D unclear. Looked up from germline, CDR1 is MDHEN and CDR2 is SYDVKM. This CDR3 comprises 13 residues.

The chain carries TRBV19 and TRBJ2-7; 11 nucleotides align to TRBD1. The CDR3 length is 15 residues. V lost 5 bases to trimming and J lost 3 bases; unmatched junction nucleotides: 6. Germline V gives CDR1 LNHDA, CDR2 SQIVND (reference sequence). Written as DNA, the CDR3 is TGTGCCAGTAGTCCCGGGACAGGGGGTCTCTACGAGCAGTACTTC. It translates to CASSPGTGGLYEQYF.

The rearrangement uses TRBV7-3 and TRBJ1-2; 10 nucleotides agree with TRBD1. V gave up 4 bases and J gave up 8 bases; unmatched junction bases: 4. CDR1 is SGHTA, CDR2 FQGTGA, per germline. This CDR3 has 13 amino acids. The CDR3: CASSSGQGFGYTF. The CDR3 DNA reads as TGTGCCAGCAGCTCGGGACAGGGGTTCGGCTACACCTTC.

The chain couples TRBV28 to TRBJ2-5, with a tentative D call TRBD2 (6 bases). Per the germline V gene, CDR1 is MDHEN and CDR2 is SYDVKM. The V end was cut by 2 bases, the J end by 5 bases, with 18 bases between. The CDR3 spans 16 residues. CDR3 sequence reads: CASSLQSGSSGETQYF. CDR3 sequence (DNA): TGTGCCAGCAGTTTACAGAGCGGGTCCAGTGGGGAGACCCAGTACTTC.